One sample yielded the 13 T cell receptor beta chains listed below, sequenced in a study of T cells in women clearing cervical HPV infection. This table comes from immunoSEQ multiplex PCR, and its TCRdb copy is limited to in-frame clones, with some not included. The specimen's table records tens of thousands of clones. Sequencing used blood buffy coat. These TCRs come from a woman aged 18-69 years with a cervical HPV16 infection that either progressed to CIN3+ or cleared (not recorded which).

Note on this clone: The CDR3 is cut off 3 residues early in the read; its end comes from the germline J gene. The chain recombines TRBV7-2 with TRBJ2-1; 9 positions match TRBD1. Germline CDR1 reads SGHTA; CDR2 reads FQGNSA. V shed 4 bases, J shed 6 bases, and the junction held 7 bases outside the gene matches. The CDR3 sequence is 15 residues long. The CDR3 bases that were read are TGTGCCAGCAGCTCGAGGACAGGGGCGGGCAATGAG. Protein product: CASSSRTGAGNE. The entire CDR3 reads CASSSRTGAGNEQFF. The variable domain in full, with the rest retrieved from reference TRBV7-2 and TRBJ2-1, is GAGVSQSPSNKVTEKGKDVELRCDPISGHTALYWYRQSLGQGLEFLIYFQGNSAPDKSGLPSDRFSAERTGGSVSTLTIQRTQQEDSAVYLCASSSRTGAGNEQFFGPGTRLTVL.

About this clone: With the read ending 3 residues before the CDR3 end, the germline J gene is used to fill in that end. This sequence joins TRBV7-6 and TRBJ2-1; the match to TRBD2 covers 8 bases. Looked up from germline, CDR1 is SGHVS and CDR2 is FNYEAQ. With V trimmed by 5 bases and J by 7 bases, 16 bases remained unmatched. The CDR3 extends over 17 amino acids. Incomplete CDR3 DNA: TGTGCCAGCAGCCCAATGGTCTCGCGGGAGGTTTCGAATGAG. Translation: CASSPMVSREVSNE. The entire CDR3 protein reads CASSPMVSREVSNEQFF.

Comment on this clone: The read comes to an end 3 residues before the CDR3 does, leaving the germline J gene to fill in the end. The chain has TRBV2 and TRBJ2-2, with D possibly called TRBD1 or TRBD2 (5 bases each). The CDR3 sequence is 15 residues long. Germline CDR1 and CDR2: SNHLY and FYNNEI. CDR3 DNA (partial): TGTGCCAGCAGTGACGAGGGGTCTCTCCGCGAAAAG. Encoded protein: CASSDEGSLREK. The complete CDR3 sequence is CASSDEGSLREKLFF.

Concerning this clone itself: With the read ending 3 residues before the CDR3 end, the germline J gene is used to fill in that end. The V call is TRBV7-6, the J call TRBJ2-1, with 7 bases fitting TRBD2. The trim removed 5 bases at V and 7 bases at J, leaving 14 bases unmatched. Germline V gene lookup returns CDR1 SGHVS and CDR2 FNYEAQ. The CDR3 is 16 residues long. The DNA read from the CDR3 is TGTGCCAGCAGCCCAATGTTGGGGACTATACAAAATGAG. Its translation is CASSPMLGTIQNE. In full, the CDR3 is CASSPMLGTIQNEQFF.

A word on this clone: The read stops 3 residues short of the end of the CDR3; the missing end is completed from the germline J gene. The V call is TRBV5-1, the J call TRBJ2-3, with 10 positions matching TRBD2. Germline loops: CDR1 SGHRS, CDR2 YFSETQ. This CDR3 comprises 15 residues. After removal of 7 bases from V and 3 bases from J, the junction contained 8 bases not matched to a gene. CDR3 residues: CASAPGTSVTDTQYF. The sequenced part of the CDR3 DNA is TGCGCCAGCGCCCCCGGGACTAGCGTTACAGATACG.

With regard to this clone: Sequencing ends 3 residues short of the CDR3 end; the germline J gene provides the rest. The chain links TRBV18 to TRBJ1-2, with D possibly being TRBD1 (6 bases). CDR3 size: 14 residues. In germline, CDR1 is KGHSH, CDR2 LQKENI. CDR3: CASSPRGRVDDYTF. The part of the CDR3 DNA that was read is TGTGCCAGCTCACCACGGGGGCGGGTAGACGAC. Combining the CDR3 with reference TRBV18 and TRBJ1-2 gives the whole variable domain NAGVMQNPRHLVRRRGQEARLRCSPMKGHSHVYWYRQLPEEGLKFMVYLQKENIIDESGMPKERFSAEFPKEGPSILRIQQVVRGDSAAYFCASSPRGRVDDYTFGSGTRLTVV.

This clone is deemed medium-sized (0.01 to 0.1%) by its frequency. The read ends 3 residues early relative to the CDR3; the germline J gene fills the gap. The chain combines TRBV5-5 with TRBJ2-6; possibly TRBD2 for D (5 bases). Germline CDR1 reads SGHKS; CDR2 reads YYEKEE (reference sequence). Between the trimmed V and J ends, which lost 4 bases and 3 bases, there was a span of 8 bases. The length of the CDR3 is 14 residues. Incomplete CDR3 DNA: TGTGCCAGCAGCCAAGAGGGTGGGGCCAACGTC. Protein product: CASSQEGGANV. The full CDR3 sequence reads CASSQEGGANVLTF.

In the case of this clone: The observed sequence ends 3 residues before the CDR3 terminus, with the missing tail filled in from the germline J gene. The V and J genes are TRBV19 and TRBJ2-3; 7 bases are a match to TRBD1. V shed 9 bases, J shed 2 bases, and the junction held 8 bases outside the gene matches. CDR3 length equals 14 residues. Germline assignment: CDR1 LNHDA and CDR2 SQIVND (reference sequence). The CDR3 DNA, read in part, is TGTGCCAGCAAAGCCGGGACAGCCACAGATACG. As protein: CASKAGTATDT. In full, the CDR3 reads CASKAGTATDTQYF. The variable domain in full, completed from reference TRBV19 and TRBJ2-3, reads DGGITQSPKYLFRKEGQNVTLSCEQNLNHDAMYWYRQDPGQGLRLIYYSQIVNDFQKGDIAEGYSVSREKKESFPLTVTSAQKNPTAFYLCASKAGTATDTQYFGPGTRLTVL.

To note about this clone: The read finishes 3 residues shy of the CDR3 end, and the germline J gene is used to complete it. The rearrangement joins TRBV5-1 to TRBJ1-4; tentatively, D is TRBD1 (6 bases). V was cut by 4 bases and J by 8 bases, with 12 bases left in between. The CDR3 loop spans 13 amino acids. CDR1 and CDR2 from the germline V gene are SGHRS and YFSETQ. The DNA read from the CDR3 is TGCGCCAGCAGCCAGGGGTTCGGGGAAAAA. The encoded protein is CASSQGFGEK. The whole CDR3 reads CASSQGFGEKLFF.

About this clone: The read terminates 3 residues before the CDR3 end, so the remaining end is supplied by the germline J gene. This chain uses TRBV5-1 with TRBJ2-3; 9 positions match TRBD2. The V gene's germline CDR1 is SGHRS and CDR2 YFSETQ. The junction had 9 bases not matched to a gene; V was cut back by 0 bases and J by 4 bases. This CDR3 spans 17 amino acids. The CDR3 is CASSLAVRGGAPDTQYF. The DNA read from the CDR3 is TGCGCCAGCAGCTTGGCCGTTCGCGGGGGGGCCCCAGATACG.

A remark on this clone: The CDR3 end is not reached by the read, which stops 3 residues before it; the germline J gene fills it in. This chain connects TRBV20-1 to TRBJ1-2, with a weak D call TRBD1 (5 bases). Germline V gene lookup returns CDR1 DFQATT and CDR2 SNEGSKA (reference sequence). This CDR3 region has 14 residues. Trimming left V 6 bases short and J 4 bases short, with 18 bases between. The part of the CDR3 DNA that was read is TGCAGTGCCCGGGCGGGGCACCTGCCCTATGGC. Translating it yields CSARAGHLPYG. Given in full, the CDR3 is CSARAGHLPYGYTF.

Points on this clone: The read ends 3 residues before the CDR3 terminus; that terminus is restored from the germline J gene. The chain recombines TRBV20-1 with TRBJ1-5, with 8 bases aligning to TRBD1. Per the germline V gene, CDR1 is DFQATT and CDR2 is SNEGSKA (reference sequence). V trimming: 3 bases; J trimming: 6 bases; junction bases outside the gene matches: 10. The CDR3 is made up of 15 amino acids. Partial CDR3 DNA: TGCAGTGCTAGGGAGCAGGGGGCAGGGAGTCAGCCC. This gives the protein CSAREQGAGSQP. The whole CDR3 protein is CSAREQGAGSQPQHF.

Regarding this clone: The sample carries other DNA sequences with the same CDR3. CDR3 in amino acids: CASSPGGQGQPQHF. The covered CDR3 bases are TGTGCCAGCAGCCCAGGGGGGCAGGGTCAGCCC. The chain has TRBV7-9 and TRBJ1-5; TRBD1 agrees at 7 bases. The sequence runs out 3 residues before the end of the CDR3; the remainder is reconstructed from the germline J gene. Germline CDR1 reads SEHNR; CDR2 reads FQNEAQ (reference sequence). CDR3 size: 14 residues. Losses at the gene ends were 5 bases for V and 6 bases for J; bases not matched to a gene: 7.